A single sample is the source of the 23 T cell receptor beta chains below, sequenced in a study of tumor-infiltrating lymphocytes in primary liver carcinoma. Making TCR beta cDNA involved approximately 480 ng total RNA and a constant-region primer. Amplification in three nested multiplex PCR rounds with slightly modified ARM-PCR gave rise to TCR beta libraries. With TRBV1-TRBV30 forward primers and a C-beta reverse primer, the first two PCR rounds were run for around 10 cycles each. TCRdb called the multiplex PCR reads again in MiXCR, with one record for every CDR3 protein. The data hold 35,000 to 40,000 distinct CDR3 sequences, with around 80% observed a single time. Total RNA and DNA came together from about 19-30 mg of bulk tissue without cell sorting. The sample comprised tumor-adjacent normal liver tissue. These receptors originate from a man aged 35 to 55 with primary liver carcinoma and hepatitis B virus infection.

This clonotype was seen many times. For the CDR3, the DNA is TGTGCCAGCAGTCATGGACAGGGTCGGTACTTC. Translated: CASSHGQGRYF. This sequence joins TRBV28 and TRBJ2-7; 8 nucleotides match TRBD1. Germline V lookup: CDR1 MDHEN, CDR2 SYDVKM. This CDR3 region has 11 residues. The ends lost 5 bases at V and 12 bases at J; junction bases unmatched: 6.

The chain carries TRBV20-1 and TRBJ1-2; D is undetermined. Between the trimmed V and J ends, which lost 0 bases and 1 base, there was a span of 6 bases. The germline V gene has CDR1 DFQATT and CDR2 SNEGSKA (reference sequence). The CDR3 sequence is 13 residues long. In nucleotides, the CDR3 is TGCAGTGCTAGAGATTCGAGTAACTATGGCTACACCTTC. Amino acid sequence: CSARDSSNYGYTF.

A word on this clonotype: A much larger clone is a single base away; this may be a read error. The rearrangement joins TRBV7-9 to TRBJ1-6, with 8 nucleotides matching TRBD1. The CDR3 sequence is 14 residues long. Germline V gene sequence: CDR1 SEHNR, CDR2 FQNEAQ (reference sequence). The CDR3 here is CTSSSDRGNSPLHF. DNA of the CDR3: TGTACCAGCAGCTCCGACAGGGGTAATTCACCCCTCCACTTT. Based on the CDR3 plus reference TRBV7-9 and TRBJ1-6, the full variable domain is DTGVSQNPRHKITKRGQNVTFRCDPISEHNRLYWYRQTLGQGPEFLTYFQNEAQLEKSRLLSDRFSAERPKGSFSTLEIQRTEQGDSAMYLCTSSSDRGNSPLHFGNGTRLTVT.

This clonotype was detected once. One end of the junction varies from germline; a read error may be responsible. The CDR3 nucleotides are TGTGCCAGGAGCTCCCGGACTAGTGGGAGGTATAATGAGCAGTTCTTC. As protein: CARSSRTSGRYNEQFF. The chain uses TRBV5-4 and TRBJ2-1, with TRBD2 matching 7 bases. Looked up from germline, CDR1 is SGHNT and CDR2 is YYREEE (reference sequence). The CDR3 totals 16 residues. The full variable domain, completed using reference TRBV5-4 and TRBJ2-1, is ETGVTQSPTHLIKTRGQQVTLRCSSQSGHNTVSWYQQALGQGPQFIFQYYREEENGRGNFPPRFSGLQFPNYSSELNVNALELDDSALYLCARSSRTSGRYNEQFFGPGTRLTVL.

This clonotype has only a few counts. The CDR3 does not end in the conserved phenylalanine or tryptophan, so this is likely a read error. It is unclear where the CDR3 begins or ends on the DNA, so no DNA is shown, and the CDR3 is as TCRdb lists it. The chain couples TRBV6-1 to TRBJ1-5. Ends included, the CDR3 has 11 residues. From germline, CDR1 is MNHNS and CDR2 SASEGT. CDR3 sequence reads: CASSADQPQRS.

This chain uses TRBV6-5 with TRBJ2-1; 10 bases align to TRBD2. This CDR3 has 13 residues. V shed 9 bases, J shed 9 bases, and the junction held 8 bases outside the gene matches. CDR1 MNHEY and CDR2 SVGAGI come from the germline V gene. The CDR3 is CASGSGRPGEQFF. CDR3 coding DNA: TGTGCCAGTGGTAGCGGGAGGCCCGGTGAGCAGTTCTTC.

Of note for this clonotype: No conserved phenylalanine or tryptophan is present at the end of the CDR3, so a read error is the likely explanation. The chain recombines TRBV28 with TRBJ2-7, with 9 nucleotides matching TRBD1. CDR1 and CDR2 from the germline V gene are MDHEN and SYDVKM. The CDR3 consists of 14 residues. CDR3: CASRWDRASYVQYS. Written as DNA, the CDR3 is TGTGCCAGCAGATGGGACAGGGCCTCCTACGTGCAGTACTCC.

This chain joins TRBV29-1 and TRBJ1-2, with unresolved D. V lost 7 bases, J lost 6 bases, and 12 bases lay in between. This CDR3 comprises 11 residues. From germline, CDR1 is SQVTM and CDR2 ANQGSEA. The CDR3 DNA reads as TGCAGCGGTCGACATATCAATGGCTACACCTTC. It specifies CSGRHINGYTF.

On this clonotype itself: The conserved final phenylalanine or tryptophan is absent from the CDR3, which likely points to a read error. This sequence joins TRBV10-2 and TRBJ2-5; perhaps TRBD2 as D (6 bases). CDR1 WSHSY and CDR2 SAAADI come from the germline V gene. The CDR3 extends over 16 amino acids. As DNA, the CDR3 is TGTGCCAGCAGTGCCGGGTTACTAGCAGCTCAAGAGACCCAGTACTTA. Protein sequence: CASSAGLLAAQETQYL.

Details on this clonotype: The junction differs from germline at one of its ends, possibly a read error. V usage is TRBV12-3 or TRBV12-4 and J usage is TRBJ1-1, with a possible D match to TRBD1 (5 bases). This CDR3 spans 14 amino acids. CDR3 amino acids: CVSSSADRNTEAFF. CDR3 nucleotide sequence: TGTGTCAGCAGTTCGGCTGACAGGAACACTGAAGCTTTCTTT.

The chain carries TRBV14 and TRBJ1-1, with unresolved D. The germline gives CDR1 SGHDN, CDR2 FVKESK. The CDR3 sequence is 14 residues long. V lost 6 bases and J 1 base, leaving 12 bases between the germline ends. The CDR3 loop reads CASRETWWNTEAFF. The CDR3 nucleotides read TGTGCCAGCAGAGAGACGTGGTGGAACACTGAAGCTTTCTTT.

This clonotype was picked up a small number of times. A clone one base away is much larger, so this may be a read error. The genes are TRBV28 and TRBJ1-5; no clear D. Trimming removed 9 bases at V and 11 bases at J, with 20 bases between. Germline V lookup: CDR1 MDHEN, CDR2 SYDVKM. This CDR3 contains 13 residues. The DNA of the CDR3 is TGTGCCAGTTCTCCGGGCGGACCACAAGCCCAGCATTTT. Translation: CASSPGGPQAQHF.

About this clonotype: The junction departs from the called germline gene at one end, perhaps through a read error. The V call is TRBV6-1, the J call TRBJ2-1, with TRBD1 matching over 7 bases. Germline V gene data show CDR1 as MNHNS and CDR2 as SASEGT. This CDR3 has 12 residues. CDR3 sequence reads: CASSKTGDEQLF. The CDR3 bases are TGTGCCAGCAGTAAAACAGGGGATGAGCAGTTATTC.

The chain recombines TRBV7-6 with TRBJ2-5; 7 bases are shared with TRBD2. CDR3 length equals 13 residues. The germline CDR1 and CDR2 sequences are SGHVS and FNYEAQ. With 9 bases clipped from V and 7 bases from J, the junction kept 11 bases outside the gene matches. CDR3 DNA: TGTGCCAGGAGTTTAGGGACTATGGGGACCCAGTACTTC. Protein: CARSLGTMGTQYF.

As regards this clonotype: At one of its ends the junction is not consistent with the germline gene, which may arise from a read error. V gene TRBV5-1 combines with J gene TRBJ1-1; tentatively, D is TRBD1 (6 bases). The germline gives CDR1 SGHRS, CDR2 YFSETQ. The CDR3 runs 14 residues. The CDR3: CDSSLSGGYIEAFF. CDR3 DNA: TGCGACAGCAGCTTGTCGGGGGGCTACATTGAAGCTTTCTTT.

This chain connects TRBV7-8 to TRBJ1-4; D is unclear. V lost 9 bases to trimming and J lost 8 bases, with 19 bases between them. CDR3 length equals 14 residues. Germline V gene sequence: CDR1 SGHVS, CDR2 FQNEAQ. The CDR3 DNA sequence: TGTGCCAGTAACTCCTACGGAGAGGGAGAAAAACTGTTTTTT. It is translated as CASNSYGEGEKLFF.

With regard to this clonotype: At one end the junction does not follow the germline gene, possibly because of a read error. The V and J genes are TRBV4-1 and TRBJ2-2; D call uncertain. This CDR3 is built from 14 residues. Germline CDR1 MGHRA, CDR2 YSYEKL. The CDR3: CASSQVATTVELFF. CDR3 in DNA: TGCGCCAGCAGTCAAGTCGCCACCACCGTGGAGCTGTTTTTT.

To note about this clonotype: A much larger clone lies a single base off, so this may be a read error. The V call is TRBV11-1, the J call TRBJ2-7; a possible D gene is TRBD2 (6 bases). CDR3 size: 15 residues. Germline CDR1 is SGHAT and CDR2 is FQDESV (reference sequence). The DNA of the CDR3 is TGTGCCAGAAGCTTAACGGGATCGGGAGAATACGAGCAGTACTTC. Amino acid sequence: CARSLTGSGEYEQYF.

The V gene is TRBV11-3, the J gene TRBJ2-1; 7 bases align to TRBD2. This CDR3 region has 16 residues. From germline, CDR1 is SGHNT and CDR2 YENEEA. V shed 5 bases, J shed 13 bases, and the junction held 20 bases outside the gene matches. The DNA of the CDR3 is TGTGCCAGCAGCCTCGATAGCGGGTGCGGGCACAATGGACAGTTCTTC. Protein product: CASSLDSGCGHNGQFF. Full variable domain (outside the CDR3, taken from reference TRBV11-3 and TRBJ2-1): EAGVVQSPRYKIIEKKQPVAFWCNPISGHNTLYWYLQNLGQGPELLIRYENEEAVDDSQLPKDRFSAERLKGVDSTLKIQPAELGDSAVYLCASSLDSGCGHNGQFFGPGTRLTVL.

About this clonotype itself: The germline gene is not matched at one end of the junction; a read error may be the cause. V gene TRBV6-5 combines with J gene TRBJ2-1, with unresolved D. Germline CDR1 is MNHEY and CDR2 is SVGAGI. This CDR3 is 14 amino acids long. This CDR3 is CASSQVVGMVELFF. As DNA, the CDR3 is TGTGCCAGCAGTCAAGTCGTGGGGATGGTTGAGCTGTTCTTC.

About this clonotype: The junction departs from germline at one end; a sequencing error may be responsible. The rearrangement links TRBV12-5 to TRBJ2-1; TRBD1 matches 9 bases. Germline V gene sequence: CDR1 LGHNT, CDR2 FRNRAP. This CDR3 has 16 residues. CDR3 in DNA: TGTGCTAGTGGTTTCGCCCGGGACAGGGAATACAATAAGCAGTTTTTC. Translated: CASGFARDREYNKQFF.

As to this clonotype: Germline is not matched at one junction end, which may reflect a read error. The J gene is TRBJ2-1, the V gene TRBV11-1, with 11 bases identical to TRBD2. Germline V lookup: CDR1 SGHAT, CDR2 FQDESV (reference sequence). The CDR3 spans 20 residues. This chain's CDR3 is CASSIGKTSGASLYGNEEFF. The CDR3 bases are TGTGCCAGCAGCATAGGAAAGACTAGCGGGGCCTCACTCTACGGCAATGAGGAGTTCTTC.

This clonotype was seen only once. The junction does not match germline at one end; this may be a read error. This chain connects TRBV5-5 to TRBJ2-1; the D is unclear. Germline V gene lookup returns CDR1 SGHKS and CDR2 YYEKEE (reference sequence). The CDR3 loop spans 13 amino acids. The CDR3 protein is CANSYRMGNEQFF. CDR3 nucleotide sequence: TGTGCCAACAGCTACCGAATGGGCAATGAGCAGTTCTTC.